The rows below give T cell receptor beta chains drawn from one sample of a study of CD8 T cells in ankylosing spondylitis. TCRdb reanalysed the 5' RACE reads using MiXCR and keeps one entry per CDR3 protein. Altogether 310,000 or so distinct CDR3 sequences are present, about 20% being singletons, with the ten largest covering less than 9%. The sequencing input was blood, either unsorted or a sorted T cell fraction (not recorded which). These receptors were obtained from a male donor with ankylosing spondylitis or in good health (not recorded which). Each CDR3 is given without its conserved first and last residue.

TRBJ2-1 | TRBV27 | ASSRRTSGSRHEQF
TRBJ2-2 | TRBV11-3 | ASRARDSDTGELF
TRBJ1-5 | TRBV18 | ASSPPGGVSNQPQH
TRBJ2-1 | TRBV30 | AWKRGLALNEQF
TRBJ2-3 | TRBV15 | ATSINRGGTDTQY
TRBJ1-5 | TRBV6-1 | ASSETGYQPQH
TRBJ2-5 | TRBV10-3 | ATGALAETQY
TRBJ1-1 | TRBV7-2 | ASSPDRGREAF
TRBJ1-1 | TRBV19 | ASSMSANTEAF
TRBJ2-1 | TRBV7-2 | ASSVTSGGNEQF
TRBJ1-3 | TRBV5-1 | ASSLGEDSGNTIY
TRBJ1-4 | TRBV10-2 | ASSESRGGEKLF
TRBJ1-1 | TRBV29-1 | SVEGPRNTEAF
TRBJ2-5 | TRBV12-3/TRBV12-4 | ASSLRSGWETQY
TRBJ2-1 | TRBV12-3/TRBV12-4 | ASRHSGSAYEQF
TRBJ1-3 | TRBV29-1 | SARQDSGNTIY
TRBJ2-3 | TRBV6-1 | ASSATSGGITDTQY
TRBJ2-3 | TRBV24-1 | ATSDRGDFGDTQY
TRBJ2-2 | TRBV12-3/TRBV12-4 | ASSPLSRELF
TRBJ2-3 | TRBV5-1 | ASSSAWRLGGDTQY
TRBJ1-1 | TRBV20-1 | SAISFRHKNTEAF
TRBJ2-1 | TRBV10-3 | AISLSGTSLEQF
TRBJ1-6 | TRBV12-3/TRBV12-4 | ASSPRTGLSPLH
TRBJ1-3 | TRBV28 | ASRTGGHSGNTIY
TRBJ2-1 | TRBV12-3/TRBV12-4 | ASRNLASSPQF
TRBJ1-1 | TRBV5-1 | ASSLPTGAVTEAF
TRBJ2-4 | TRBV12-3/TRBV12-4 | ASSLPVSLAKNIQY
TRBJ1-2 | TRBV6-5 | ASSYPGQFYGYT
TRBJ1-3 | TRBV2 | AKRGEGNTIY
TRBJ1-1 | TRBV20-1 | RGGQGNTEAF
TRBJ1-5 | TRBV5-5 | ASSPNGLSNQPQH
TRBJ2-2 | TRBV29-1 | SVDTGGIAGELF
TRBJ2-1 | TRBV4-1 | ASSQGGNGRSYNEQF
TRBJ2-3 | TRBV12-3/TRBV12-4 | ASRISGGSTDTQY
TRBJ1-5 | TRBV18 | ASSPGGGQPQH
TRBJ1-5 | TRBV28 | ASSTSGTGYNQPQH
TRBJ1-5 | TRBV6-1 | ASSPNGGNQPQH
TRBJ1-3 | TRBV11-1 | ASSSGQSGNTIY
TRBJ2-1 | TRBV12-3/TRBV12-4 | ASSLAGAPYNEQF
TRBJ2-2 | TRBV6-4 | ASSPLAGGRTGELF
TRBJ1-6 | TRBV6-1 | ASADRESSYNSPLH
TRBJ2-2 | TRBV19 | ASSIELAGGELF
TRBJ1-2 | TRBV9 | ASSQSPLSDGYT
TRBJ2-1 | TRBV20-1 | SARDGTSGHEQF
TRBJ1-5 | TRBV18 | ASSPQRVFNQPQH
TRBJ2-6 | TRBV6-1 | ASGVYSGANVLT
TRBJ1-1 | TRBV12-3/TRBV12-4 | ASSSFPEAF
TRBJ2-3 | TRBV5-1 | ASSSAGSSTDTQY
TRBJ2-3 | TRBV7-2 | ASSPRQFQSDTQY
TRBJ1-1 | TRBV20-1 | SATQGFGTEAF
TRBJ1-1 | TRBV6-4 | AFTPGPGGYNKNTEAF
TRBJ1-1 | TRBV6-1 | ASSEPGQGDTEAF